This T cell receptor (beta chain) is from a study of T cells in Graves' hyperthyroidism and ophthalmopathy. Thyroid ultrasound, orbital computed tomography, clinical symptoms, and serum thyroxine and TRAb underpinned diagnoses. RNA transcripts gave rise to amplified TCR beta CDR3 regions. HTBI primers were the set used in a first-round RT-PCR of the TCR CDR3. TCRdb analysed the multiplex PCR reads with MiXCR anew, one entry per CDR3 protein. The table has about 380,000 distinct CDR3 sequences, approximately 17% seen once. This clonotype has a count of ten or more. Germline V CDR1 and CDR2: MDHEN, SYDVKM. The CDR3 length is 16 residues. V lost 4 bases and J lost 4; bases outside the gene matches: 7.

This receptor was taken from a man aged 18-30 years with Graves' ophthalmopathy. What was sequenced was blood. This chain uses TRBV28 with TRBJ2-2, with 9 bases lining up with TRBD2. In nucleotides, the CDR3 is TGTGCCAGCAGTTGGCGACTAGCGGTACGCACCGGGGAGCTGTTTTTT. Translated, it gives CASSWRLAVRTGELFF. Looking up the rest from reference TRBV28 and TRBJ2-2 gives the full variable domain: DVKVTQSSRYLVKRTGEKVFLECVQDMDHENMFWYRQDPGLGLRLIYFSYDVKMKEKGDIPEGYSVSREKKERFSLILESASTNQTSMYLCASSWRLAVRTGELFFGEGSRLTVL.